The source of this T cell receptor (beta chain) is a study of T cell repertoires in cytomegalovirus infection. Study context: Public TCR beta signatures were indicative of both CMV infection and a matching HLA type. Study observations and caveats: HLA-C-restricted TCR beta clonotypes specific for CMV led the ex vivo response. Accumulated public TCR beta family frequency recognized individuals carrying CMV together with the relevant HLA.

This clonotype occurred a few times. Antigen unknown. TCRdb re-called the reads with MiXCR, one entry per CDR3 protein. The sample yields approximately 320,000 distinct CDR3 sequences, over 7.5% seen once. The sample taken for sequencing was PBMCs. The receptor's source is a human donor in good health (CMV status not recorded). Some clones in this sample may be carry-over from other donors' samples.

The CDR3 DNA reads as TGTGCCAGCAGCTTAGTGAAGGCTCAGCCCCAGCATTTT. Its protein product is CASSLVKAQPQHF. This rearrangement joins TRBV7-2 to TRBJ1-5; no clear D gene. This CDR3 spans 13 amino acids. The germline V and J ends were trimmed by 1 base and 6 bases, with 7 bases remaining between them. Germline V lookup: CDR1 SGHTA, CDR2 FQGNSA.